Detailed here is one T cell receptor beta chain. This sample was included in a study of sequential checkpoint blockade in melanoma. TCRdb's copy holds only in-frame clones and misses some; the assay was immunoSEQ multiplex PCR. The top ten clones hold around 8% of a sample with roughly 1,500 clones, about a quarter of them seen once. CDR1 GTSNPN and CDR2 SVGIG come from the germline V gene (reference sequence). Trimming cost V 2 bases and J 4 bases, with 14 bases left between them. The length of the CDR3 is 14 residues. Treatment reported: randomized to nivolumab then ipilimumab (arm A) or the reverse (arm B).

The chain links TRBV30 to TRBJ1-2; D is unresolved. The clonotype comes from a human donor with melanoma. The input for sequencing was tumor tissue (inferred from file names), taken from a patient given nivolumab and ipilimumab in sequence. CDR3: CAWSKRERVYGYTF. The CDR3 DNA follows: TGTGCCTGGAGTAAGAGGGAACGAGTCTATGGCTACACCTTC.